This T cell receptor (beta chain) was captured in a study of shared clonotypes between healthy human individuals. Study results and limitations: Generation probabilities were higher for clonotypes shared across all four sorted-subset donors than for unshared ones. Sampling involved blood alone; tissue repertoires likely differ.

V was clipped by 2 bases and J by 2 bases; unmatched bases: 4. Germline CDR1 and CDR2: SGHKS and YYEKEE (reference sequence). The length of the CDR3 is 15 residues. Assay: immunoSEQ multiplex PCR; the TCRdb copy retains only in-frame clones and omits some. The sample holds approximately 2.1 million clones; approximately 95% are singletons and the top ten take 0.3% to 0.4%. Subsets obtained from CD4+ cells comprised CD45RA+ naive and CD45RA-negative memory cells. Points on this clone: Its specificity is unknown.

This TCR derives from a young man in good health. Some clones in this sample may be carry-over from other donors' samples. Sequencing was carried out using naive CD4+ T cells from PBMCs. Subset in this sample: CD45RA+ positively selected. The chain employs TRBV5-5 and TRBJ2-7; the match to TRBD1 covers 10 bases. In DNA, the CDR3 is TGTGCCAGCAGCTTAGGGACAGGGGCGACCTACGAGCAGTACTTC. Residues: CASSLGTGATYEQYF. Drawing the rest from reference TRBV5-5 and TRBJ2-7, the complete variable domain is DAGVTQSPTHLIKTRGQQVTLRCSPISGHKSVSWYQQVLGQGPQFIFQYYEKEERGRGNFPDRFSARQFPNYSSELNVNALLLGDSALYLCASSLGTGATYEQYFGPGTRLTVT.